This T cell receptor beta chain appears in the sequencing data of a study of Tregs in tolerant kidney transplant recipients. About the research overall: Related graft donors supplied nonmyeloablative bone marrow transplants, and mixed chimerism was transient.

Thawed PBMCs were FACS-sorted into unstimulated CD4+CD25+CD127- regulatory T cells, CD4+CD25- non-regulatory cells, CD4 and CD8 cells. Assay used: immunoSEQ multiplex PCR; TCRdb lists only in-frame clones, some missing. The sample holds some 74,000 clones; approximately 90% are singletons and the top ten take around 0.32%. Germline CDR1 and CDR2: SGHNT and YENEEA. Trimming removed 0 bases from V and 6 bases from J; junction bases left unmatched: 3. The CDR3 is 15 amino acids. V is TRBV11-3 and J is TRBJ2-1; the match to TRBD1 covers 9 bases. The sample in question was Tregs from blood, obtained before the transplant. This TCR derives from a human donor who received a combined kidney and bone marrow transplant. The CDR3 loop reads CASSLEGQGANEQFF. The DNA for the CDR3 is TGTGCCAGCAGCTTAGAGGGACAGGGAGCCAATGAGCAGTTCTTC. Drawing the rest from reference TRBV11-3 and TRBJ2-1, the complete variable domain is EAGVVQSPRYKIIEKKQPVAFWCNPISGHNTLYWYLQNLGQGPELLIRYENEEAVDDSQLPKDRFSAERLKGVDSTLKIQPAELGDSAVYLCASSLEGQGANEQFFGPGTRLTVL.